Only a few counts were recorded for the clone carrying this T cell receptor (beta chain). The antigen is not known. Amplification yielded TCR beta CDR3 regions, with RNA transcripts as the source. During a first-round RT-PCR of the TCR CDR3, the HTBI primer set was used. TCRdb processed the multiplex PCR reads anew with MiXCR; each CDR3 protein has one entry. This table holds about 160,000 distinct CDR3 sequences, about 9% found once. The data are from a study of T cells in Graves' hyperthyroidism and ophthalmopathy. Patients aged 18 to 65 had newly diagnosed hyperthyroidism of under 2 months' duration. Uncontrolled infections, other autoimmune diseases, pregnancy or lactation led to exclusion of patients. Study results and limitations: Most expanded thyroid clonotypes above 0.001 recurred in blood.

The germline CDR1 and CDR2 sequences are SGHRS and YFSETQ. The CDR3 is made up of 13 amino acids. Losses at the gene ends were 5 bases for V and 8 bases for J; bases not matched to a gene: 8. The sequence was collected from a woman between 18 and 29 years old with Graves' hyperthyroidism that later progressed to Graves' ophthalmopathy. V gene TRBV5-1 combines with J gene TRBJ1-1; 8 nucleotides align to TRBD1. Sample: blood. The CDR3 DNA reads TGCGCCAGCAGTTACAACCGACAGGGGGAAGCTTTCTTT. Amino acid sequence: CASSYNRQGEAFF.